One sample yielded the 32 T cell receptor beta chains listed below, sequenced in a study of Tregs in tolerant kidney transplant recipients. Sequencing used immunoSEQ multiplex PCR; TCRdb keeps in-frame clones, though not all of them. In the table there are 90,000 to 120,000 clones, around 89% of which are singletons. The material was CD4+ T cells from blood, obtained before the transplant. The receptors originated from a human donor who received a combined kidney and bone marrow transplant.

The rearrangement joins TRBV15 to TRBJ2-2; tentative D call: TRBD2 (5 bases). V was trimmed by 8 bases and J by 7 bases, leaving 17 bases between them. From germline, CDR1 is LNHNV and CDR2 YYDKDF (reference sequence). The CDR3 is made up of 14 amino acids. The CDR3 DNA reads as TGTGCCACCGCGGTAGGAGGTCGGGTCGGGGAGCTGTTTTTT. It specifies CATAVGGRVGELFF.

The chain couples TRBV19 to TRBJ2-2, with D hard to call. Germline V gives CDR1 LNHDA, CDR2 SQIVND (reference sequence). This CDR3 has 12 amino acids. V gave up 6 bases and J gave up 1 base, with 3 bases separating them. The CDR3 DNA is TGTGCCAGTAGCGTGAACACCGGGGAGCTGTTTTTT. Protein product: CASSVNTGELFF.

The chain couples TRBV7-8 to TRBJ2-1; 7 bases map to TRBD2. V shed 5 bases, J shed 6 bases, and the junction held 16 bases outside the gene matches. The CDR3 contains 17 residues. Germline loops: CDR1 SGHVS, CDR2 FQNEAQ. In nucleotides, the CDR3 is TGTGCCAGCAGCCCCCGGGGGGTCGGGAGAGGAGGCAATGAGCAGTTCTTC. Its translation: CASSPRGVGRGGNEQFF.

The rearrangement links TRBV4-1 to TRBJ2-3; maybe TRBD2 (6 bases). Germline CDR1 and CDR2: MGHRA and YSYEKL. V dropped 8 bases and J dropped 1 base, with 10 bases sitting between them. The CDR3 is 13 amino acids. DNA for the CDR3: TGCGCCAGCCGGGACTCCGGCACAGATACGCAGTATTTT. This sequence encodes CASRDSGTDTQYF.

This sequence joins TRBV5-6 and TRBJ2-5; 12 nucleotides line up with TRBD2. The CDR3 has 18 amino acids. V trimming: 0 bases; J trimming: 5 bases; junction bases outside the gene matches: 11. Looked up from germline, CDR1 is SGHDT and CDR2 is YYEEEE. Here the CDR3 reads CASSLVASGGAGRETQYF. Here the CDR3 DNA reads TGTGCCAGCAGCTTGGTAGCTAGCGGGGGGGCCGGTCGGGAGACCCAGTACTTC.

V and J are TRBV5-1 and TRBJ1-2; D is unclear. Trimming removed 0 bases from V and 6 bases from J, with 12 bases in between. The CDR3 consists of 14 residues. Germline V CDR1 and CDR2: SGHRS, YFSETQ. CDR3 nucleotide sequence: TGCGCCAGCAGCTTGGCCGAGGAGATCAATGGCTACACCTTC. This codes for CASSLAEEINGYTF.

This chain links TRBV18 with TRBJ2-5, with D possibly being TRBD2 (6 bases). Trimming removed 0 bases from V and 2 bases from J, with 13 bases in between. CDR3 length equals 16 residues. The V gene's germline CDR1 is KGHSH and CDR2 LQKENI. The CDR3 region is CASSPPSGGSQETQYF. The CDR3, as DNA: TGTGCCAGCTCACCACCGTCTGGGGGGTCTCAAGAGACCCAGTACTTC.

CDR3 DNA sequence: TGTGCCAGTAGTATAGATAGGGCTAGCGGGAATGAGCAGTTCTTC. The encoded protein is CASSIDRASGNEQFF. The chain recombines TRBV19 with TRBJ2-1; TRBD2 matches at 8 bases. The CDR3 runs to 15 residues. With 0 bases clipped from V and 7 bases from J, the junction kept 5 bases outside the gene matches. Germline V CDR1 and CDR2: LNHDA, SQIVND (reference sequence).

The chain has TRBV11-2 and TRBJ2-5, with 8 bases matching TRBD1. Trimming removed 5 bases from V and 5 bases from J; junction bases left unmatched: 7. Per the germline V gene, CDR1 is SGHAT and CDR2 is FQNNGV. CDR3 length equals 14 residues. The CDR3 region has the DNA TGTGCCAGCAGCCCCCTGACAGGGGTGGAGACCCAGTACTTC. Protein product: CASSPLTGVETQYF.

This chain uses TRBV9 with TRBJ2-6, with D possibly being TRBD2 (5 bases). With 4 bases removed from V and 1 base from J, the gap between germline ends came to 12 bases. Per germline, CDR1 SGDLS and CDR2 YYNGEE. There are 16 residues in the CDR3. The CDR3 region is CASSLPRGSGANVLTF. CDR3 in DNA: TGTGCCAGCAGCCTCCCTCGGGGTTCTGGGGCCAACGTCCTGACTTTC.

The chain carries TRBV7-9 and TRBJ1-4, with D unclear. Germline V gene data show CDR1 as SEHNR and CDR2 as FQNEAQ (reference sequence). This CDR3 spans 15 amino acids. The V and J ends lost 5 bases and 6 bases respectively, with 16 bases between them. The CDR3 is CASSHLPKSDEKLFF. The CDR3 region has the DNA TGTGCCAGCAGCCACCTACCCAAATCCGATGAAAAACTGTTTTTT.

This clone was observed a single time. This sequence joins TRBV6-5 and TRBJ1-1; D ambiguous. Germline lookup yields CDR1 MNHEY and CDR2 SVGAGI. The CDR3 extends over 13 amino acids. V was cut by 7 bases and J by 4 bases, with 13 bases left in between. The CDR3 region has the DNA TGTGCCAGCAACTACTACCCCGGCACTGAAGCTTTCTTT. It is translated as CASNYYPGTEAFF.

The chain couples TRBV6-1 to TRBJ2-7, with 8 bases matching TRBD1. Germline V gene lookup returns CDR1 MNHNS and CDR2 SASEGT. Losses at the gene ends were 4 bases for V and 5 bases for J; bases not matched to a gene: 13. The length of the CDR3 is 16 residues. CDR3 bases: TGTGCCAGCAGTGTCTGGACAGGGAAAATTGTCGACGAGCAGTACTTC. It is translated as CASSVWTGKIVDEQYF.

CDR3 sequence reads: CASSLRRTGQNQPQHF. CDR3 in DNA: TGTGCCAGCAGCTTAAGGAGGACAGGTCAAAATCAGCCCCAGCATTTT. This chain links TRBV7-8 with TRBJ1-5; 7 bases fit TRBD1. CDR1 and CDR2 from the germline V gene are SGHVS and FQNEAQ. Trimming took 2 bases from V and 4 from J; bases not matched to a gene: 8. This CDR3 region has 16 residues. Combining the CDR3 with reference TRBV7-8 and TRBJ1-5 gives the whole variable domain GAGVSQSPRYKVAKRGQDVALRCDPISGHVSLFWYQQALGQGPEFLTYFQNEAQLDKSGLPSDRFFAERPEGSVSTLKIQRTQQEDSAVYLCASSLRRTGQNQPQHFGDGTRLSIL.

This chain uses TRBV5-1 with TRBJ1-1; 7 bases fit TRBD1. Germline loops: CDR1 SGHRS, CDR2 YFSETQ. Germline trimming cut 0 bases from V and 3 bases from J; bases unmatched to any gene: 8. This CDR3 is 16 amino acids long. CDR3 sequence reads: CASSLGGGYSHTEAFF. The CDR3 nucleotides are TGCGCCAGCAGCTTGGGAGGGGGCTATTCCCACACTGAAGCTTTCTTT.

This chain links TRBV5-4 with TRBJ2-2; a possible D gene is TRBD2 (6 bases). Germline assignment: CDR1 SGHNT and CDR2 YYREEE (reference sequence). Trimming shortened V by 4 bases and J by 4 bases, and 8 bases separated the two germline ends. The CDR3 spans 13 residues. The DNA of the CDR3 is TGTGCCAGCAGCCCCGGGGGCACCGGGGAGCTGTTTTTT. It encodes CASSPGGTGELFF.

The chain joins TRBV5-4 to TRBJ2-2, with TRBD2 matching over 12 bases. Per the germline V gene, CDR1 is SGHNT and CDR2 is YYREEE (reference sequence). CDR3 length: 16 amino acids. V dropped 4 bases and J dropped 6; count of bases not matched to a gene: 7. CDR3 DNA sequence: TGTGCCAGCAGCCCTGGACTAGCGGGGCTTGCCGGGGAGCTGTTTTTT. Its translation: CASSPGLAGLAGELFF.

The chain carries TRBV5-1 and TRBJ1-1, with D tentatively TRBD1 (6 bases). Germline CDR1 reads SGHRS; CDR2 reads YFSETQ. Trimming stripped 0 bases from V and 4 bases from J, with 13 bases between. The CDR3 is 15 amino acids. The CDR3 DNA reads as TGCGCCAGCAGCTTGGAGGGGGTTCGGAGCACTGAAGCTTTCTTT. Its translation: CASSLEGVRSTEAFF.

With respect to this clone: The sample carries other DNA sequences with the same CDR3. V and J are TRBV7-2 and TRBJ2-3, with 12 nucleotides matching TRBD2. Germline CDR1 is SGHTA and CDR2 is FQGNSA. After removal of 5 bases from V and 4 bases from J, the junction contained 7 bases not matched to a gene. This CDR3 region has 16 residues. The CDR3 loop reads CASSPLAGGRSDTQYF. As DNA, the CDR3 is TGTGCCAGCAGCCCCCTAGCGGGAGGGAGGTCAGATACGCAGTATTTT. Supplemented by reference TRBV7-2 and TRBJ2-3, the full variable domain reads GAGVSQSPSNKVTEKGKDVELRCDPISGHTALYWYRQSLGQGLEFLIYFQGNSAPDKSGLPSDRFSAERTGGSVSTLTIQRTQQEDSAVYLCASSPLAGGRSDTQYFGPGTRLTVL.

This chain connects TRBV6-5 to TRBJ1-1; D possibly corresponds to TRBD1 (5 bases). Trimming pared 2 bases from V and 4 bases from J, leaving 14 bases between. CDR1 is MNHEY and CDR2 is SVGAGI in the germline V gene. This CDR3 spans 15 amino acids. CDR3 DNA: TGTGCCAGCAGTTACGAAGGAGGGGTGAGCACTGAAGCTTTCTTT. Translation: CASSYEGGVSTEAFF.

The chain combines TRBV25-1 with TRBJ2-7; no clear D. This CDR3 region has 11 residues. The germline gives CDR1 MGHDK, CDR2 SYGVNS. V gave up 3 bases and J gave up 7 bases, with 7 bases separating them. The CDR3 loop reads CASSDNLEQYF. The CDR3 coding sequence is TGTGCCAGCAGTGACAATTTGGAGCAGTACTTC.

The CDR3 sequence: CASSILQGGRSNQPQHF. DNA for the CDR3: TGTGCCAGCAGCATCCTCCAGGGGGGTAGGAGCAATCAGCCCCAGCATTTT. V and J are TRBV28 and TRBJ1-5, with TRBD1 identical over 7 bases. After removal of 6 bases from V and 1 base from J, the junction contained 12 bases not matched to a gene. CDR1 is MDHEN, CDR2 SYDVKM, per germline. CDR3 length: 17 amino acids.

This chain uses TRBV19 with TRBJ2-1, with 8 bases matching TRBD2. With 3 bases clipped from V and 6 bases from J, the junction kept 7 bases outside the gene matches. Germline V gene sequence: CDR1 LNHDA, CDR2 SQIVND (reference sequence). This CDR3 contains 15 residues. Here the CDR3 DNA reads TGTGCCAGTAGTATTGGCGGGGGGCGGCTCAATGAGCAGTTCTTC. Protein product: CASSIGGGRLNEQFF.

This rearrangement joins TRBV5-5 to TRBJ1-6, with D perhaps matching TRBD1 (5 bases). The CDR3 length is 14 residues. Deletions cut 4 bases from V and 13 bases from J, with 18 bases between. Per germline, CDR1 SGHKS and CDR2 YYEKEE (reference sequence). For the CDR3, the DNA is TGTGCCAGCAGCCCGGGGGGGGGAAAATCCCCCCTCCACTTT. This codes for CASSPGGGKSPLHF.

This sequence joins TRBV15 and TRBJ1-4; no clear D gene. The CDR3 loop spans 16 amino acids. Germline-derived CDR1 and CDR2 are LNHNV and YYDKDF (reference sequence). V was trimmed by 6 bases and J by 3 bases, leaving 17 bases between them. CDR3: CATSDGLRASNEKLFF. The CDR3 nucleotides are TGTGCCACCAGTGACGGACTCCGGGCCTCTAATGAAAAACTGTTTTTT.

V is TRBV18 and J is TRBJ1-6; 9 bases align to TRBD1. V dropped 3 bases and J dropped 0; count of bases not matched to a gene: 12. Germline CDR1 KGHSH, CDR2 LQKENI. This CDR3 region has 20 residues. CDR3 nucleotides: TGTGCCAGCTCACCCTATGGGAGGACAGGGGATAGCTCCTATAATTCACCCCTCCACTTT. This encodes CASSPYGRTGDSSYNSPLHF.

The CDR3 coding sequence is TGTGCCAGCAGCTTAGGAATCGGGGGCACTGAAGCTTTCTTT. Amino acids: CASSLGIGGTEAFF. V is TRBV11-2 and J is TRBJ1-1; D perhaps matches TRBD1 (5 bases). Trimming pared 1 base from V and 4 bases from J, leaving 10 bases between. Germline CDR1 and CDR2: SGHAT and FQNNGV. The CDR3 has 14 residues.

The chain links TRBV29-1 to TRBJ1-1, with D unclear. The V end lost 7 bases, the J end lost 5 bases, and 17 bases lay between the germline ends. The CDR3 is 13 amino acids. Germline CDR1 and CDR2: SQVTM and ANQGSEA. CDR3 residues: CSARRSLETEAFF. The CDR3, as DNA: TGCAGCGCCCGAAGGTCCCTGGAGACTGAAGCTTTCTTT.

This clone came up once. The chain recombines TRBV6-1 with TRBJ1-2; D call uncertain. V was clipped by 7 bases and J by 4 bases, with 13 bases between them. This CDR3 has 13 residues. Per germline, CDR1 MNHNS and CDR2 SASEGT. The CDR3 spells CASNLRRGYGYTF. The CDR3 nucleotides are TGTGCCAGCAATCTGAGGCGGGGCTATGGCTACACCTTC.

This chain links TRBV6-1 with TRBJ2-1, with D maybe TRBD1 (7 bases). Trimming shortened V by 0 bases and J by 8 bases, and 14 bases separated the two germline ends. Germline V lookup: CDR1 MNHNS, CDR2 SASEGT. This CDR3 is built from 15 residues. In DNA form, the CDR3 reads TGTGCCAGCAGTGAAGCGTCAGGGGGGTACCATGAGCAGTTCTTC. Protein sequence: CASSEASGGYHEQFF.

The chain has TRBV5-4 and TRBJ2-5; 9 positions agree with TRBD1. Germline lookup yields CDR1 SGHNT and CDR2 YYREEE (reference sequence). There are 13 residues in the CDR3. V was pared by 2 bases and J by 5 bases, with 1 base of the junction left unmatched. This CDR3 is CASSFDRGETQYF. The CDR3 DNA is TGTGCCAGCAGCTTCGACAGGGGGGAGACCCAGTACTTC.

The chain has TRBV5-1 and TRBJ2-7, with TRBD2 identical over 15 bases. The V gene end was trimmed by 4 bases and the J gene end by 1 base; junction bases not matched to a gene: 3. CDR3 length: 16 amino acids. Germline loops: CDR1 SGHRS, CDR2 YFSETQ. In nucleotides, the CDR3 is TGCGCCAGCAGCGGCGGGACTAGCGGGGGGTCCTACGAGCAGTACTTC. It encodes CASSGGTSGGSYEQYF.